This TCR beta chain originates from a study of immune evolution from preneoplasia to lung adenocarcinoma. Study-level findings and limits: Normal lung had highest clonality; later lesions appeared denser, more diverse.

Details on this clone: Its antigen is currently unknown.

Patient tissue came from resections in Japan or China, 2014–2017. Premalignant or tumor cells were enriched by macro-dissection after pathologic assessment. The CDR3 has 16 residues. Germline CDR1 MRHNA, CDR2 SNTAGT. V was pared by 5 bases and J by 2 bases, with 6 bases of the junction left unmatched. The assay was immunoSEQ multiplex PCR, and TCRdb's table has in-frame clones only and misses some. The data hold under 10,000 clones, with approximately 83% observed a single time. The TCR comes from a person aged 70 to 85 with lung adenocarcinoma. V and J are TRBV6-4 and TRBJ2-2, with 9 bases that match TRBD2. The sequencing sample was made of FFPE minimally invasive lung adenocarcinoma tissue. The DNA of the CDR3 is TGTGCCAGCAGTCTATTAGCGGGAGCTAACACCGGGGAGCTGTTTTTT. This encodes CASSLLAGANTGELFF.